The 23 T cell receptor beta chains reported below all come from one sample, sequenced in a study of blood T cell repertoires in COVID-19. TCRdb keeps only in-frame clones here, not all; method: immunoSEQ multiplex PCR. The data show under 250,000 clones, approximately 80% seen once. The sample comprised peripheral blood. The receptor source for this set is a man in his forties or fifties with acute or convalescent COVID-19.

The V gene is TRBV5-1, the J gene TRBJ1-2; D is ambiguous. V dropped 4 bases and J dropped 8 bases, with 21 bases sitting between them. Germline V gives CDR1 SGHRS, CDR2 YFSETQ. The CDR3 runs to 15 residues. CDR3 region: CASSPTRGGNEGYTF. The CDR3, as DNA: TGCGCCAGCAGCCCGACCCGAGGAGGGAATGAGGGCTACACCTTC.

The sample holds a few counts of this clone. The genes are TRBV30 and TRBJ1-1; no firm D call. Germline V CDR1 and CDR2: GTSNPN, SVGIG (reference sequence). The CDR3 has 13 amino acids. V lost 5 bases to trimming and J lost 2 bases, with 12 bases between them. The CDR3: CAWRTGSNTEAFF. The CDR3 nucleotides are TGTGCCTGGCGGACGGGATCAAACACTGAAGCTTTCTTT.

The J gene is TRBJ2-7, the V gene TRBV12-3 or TRBV12-4, with D tentatively TRBD2 (6 bases). Trimming left V 5 bases short and J 4 bases short, with 9 bases between. This CDR3 has 12 amino acids. The CDR3 bases are TGTGCCAGCAGTATAGGGAGGTACGAGCAGTACTTC. This sequence encodes CASSIGRYEQYF.

The CDR3 sequence: CASSPRGAGRSPLHF. The DNA for the CDR3 is TGTGCCAGCAGCCCCAGGGGAGCTGGGCGTTCACCCCTCCACTTT. This chain links TRBV28 with TRBJ1-6; maybe TRBD1 (6 bases). Trimming removed 6 bases at V and 9 bases at J, with 18 bases between. The germline V gene has CDR1 MDHEN and CDR2 SYDVKM. This CDR3 is 15 amino acids long.

The chain has TRBV7-2 and TRBJ2-1; 8 positions match TRBD2. Germline values: CDR1 SGHTA, CDR2 FQGNSA. The CDR3 is 15 residues long. With 4 bases clipped from V and 4 bases from J, the junction kept 6 bases outside the gene matches. The CDR3 loop reads CASSWTTSAYNEQFF. In nucleotides, the CDR3 is TGTGCCAGCAGCTGGACGACTAGCGCTTACAATGAGCAGTTCTTC. The full variable domain, its missing parts supplied by reference TRBV7-2 and TRBJ2-1, is GAGVSQSPSNKVTEKGKDVELRCDPISGHTALYWYRQSLGQGLEFLIYFQGNSAPDKSGLPSDRFSAERTGGSVSTLTIQRTQQEDSAVYLCASSWTTSAYNEQFFGPGTRLTVL.

The sample holds one count of this clone. The chain recombines TRBV3-1 (or the pseudogene TRBV3-2) with TRBJ2-3; D uncertain. Germline CDR1 and CDR2: LGHDT and YNNKEL (reference sequence). Deletions cut 5 bases from V and 0 bases from J, with 6 bases between. This CDR3 has 13 residues. In DNA, the CDR3 is TGTGCCAGCAGCTGGGCTAGCACAGATACGCAGTATTTT. Encoded protein: CASSWASTDTQYF.

This rearrangement joins TRBV11-2 to TRBJ1-2; 8 bases line up with TRBD1. The V segment lost 3 bases and the J segment 7 bases; nucleotides outside the gene matches: 10. CDR3 length: 15 residues. Looked up from germline, CDR1 is SGHAT and CDR2 is FQNNGV. CDR3 sequence reads: CASSFSQGAHGGYTF. Here the CDR3 DNA reads TGTGCCAGCAGCTTCTCCCAGGGGGCGCACGGTGGCTACACCTTC.

The chain combines TRBV4-1 with TRBJ1-4, with a weak D call TRBD1 (5 bases). CDR1 is MGHRA and CDR2 is YSYEKL in the germline V gene. V lost 6 bases, J lost 4 bases, and 18 bases lay in between. The CDR3 extends over 16 amino acids. CDR3 nucleotides: TGCGCCAGCAGGGCTACGGACCGGGGGTTTAATGAAAAACTGTTTTTT. This codes for CASRATDRGFNEKLFF.

The CDR3 sequence is CASSLDPWISGHTTEQFF. For the CDR3, the DNA is TGCGCCAGCAGCTTGGATCCATGGATTAGCGGCCATACCACTGAGCAGTTCTTC. The rearrangement uses TRBV5-1 and TRBJ2-1; D is possibly TRBD2 (6 bases). This CDR3 comprises 18 residues. Germline CDR1 reads SGHRS; CDR2 reads YFSETQ. Trimming pared 0 bases from V and 9 bases from J, leaving 25 bases between.

The gene calls are TRBV5-5 and TRBJ2-2, with D perhaps matching TRBD2 (5 bases). The V end lost 7 bases, the J end lost 3 bases, and 16 bases lay between the germline ends. CDR1 SGHKS and CDR2 YYEKEE come from the germline V gene (reference sequence). The CDR3 sequence is 15 residues long. Here the CDR3 DNA reads TGTGCCAGCGACTTGAGGGAAAGTTACACCGGGGAGCTGTTTTTT. Translated, it gives CASDLRESYTGELFF.

V usage is TRBV5-5 and J usage is TRBJ2-7; maybe TRBD2 (7 bases). V was trimmed by 4 bases and J by 5 bases, leaving 16 bases between them. This CDR3 has 14 residues. Germline assignment: CDR1 SGHKS and CDR2 YYEKEE (reference sequence). CDR3 region: CASSQGGARHEQYF. CDR3 DNA sequence: TGTGCCAGCAGCCAAGGGGGGGCGCGCCACGAGCAGTACTTC. The full variable domain, completed using reference TRBV5-5 and TRBJ2-7, is DAGVTQSPTHLIKTRGQQVTLRCSPISGHKSVSWYQQVLGQGPQFIFQYYEKEERGRGNFPDRFSARQFPNYSSELNVNALLLGDSALYLCASSQGGARHEQYFGPGTRLTVT.

V and J are TRBV5-1 and TRBJ2-2; 9 bases line up with TRBD2. Germline CDR1 is SGHRS and CDR2 is YFSETQ. The CDR3 contains 15 residues. With 9 bases clipped from V and 5 bases from J, the junction kept 11 bases outside the gene matches. Written as DNA, the CDR3 is TGCGCCACCCATTTTAGCGGGAGTGGGACCGGGGAGCTGTTTTTT. This encodes CATHFSGSGTGELFF.

V is TRBV5-1 and J is TRBJ2-4; 8 bases fit TRBD1. The CDR3 is 14 residues long. Germline assignment: CDR1 SGHRS and CDR2 YFSETQ. Trimming cost V 1 base and J 6 bases; bases outside gene matches: 3. The CDR3 nucleotides are TGCGCCAGCAGCTTGAATGGACAGGGAAACATTCAGTACTTC. This codes for CASSLNGQGNIQYF.

The V gene is TRBV25-1, the J gene TRBJ1-2; D may be TRBD1 (6 bases). From germline, CDR1 is MGHDK and CDR2 SYGVNS. CDR3 size: 15 residues. Trimming cost V 2 bases and J 4 bases, with 14 bases left between them. In DNA form, the CDR3 reads TGTGCCAGCAGTGAAGGGACATCTATCCTCTATGGCTACACCTTC. Protein: CASSEGTSILYGYTF.

The J gene is TRBJ2-1, the V gene TRBV9; tentative D call: TRBD2 (5 bases). The CDR3 is 15 residues long. V lost 0 bases and J lost 4, with 11 bases in between. Germline CDR1 SGDLS, CDR2 YYNGEE. The CDR3 DNA is TGTGCCAGCAGCGTAGGTGGGAGTCAGTACAATGAGCAGTTCTTC. Translated: CASSVGGSQYNEQFF. The entire variable domain, with the rest obtained from reference TRBV9 and TRBJ2-1, is as follows: DSGVTQTPKHLITATGQRVTLRCSPRSGDLSVYWYQQSLDQGLQFLIQYYNGEERAKGNILERFSAQQFPDLHSELNLSSLELGDSALYFCASSVGGSQYNEQFFGPGTRLTVL.

The rearrangement links TRBV2 to TRBJ1-2, with a weak D call TRBD1 (6 bases). Germline CDR1 SNHLY, CDR2 FYNNEI. V was clipped by 6 bases and J by 7 bases, with 12 bases between them. The CDR3 is 12 amino acids. The DNA of the CDR3 is TGTGCCAGCAGCCTAGGGACAACTGGCTACACCTTC. Protein sequence: CASSLGTTGYTF.

V gene TRBV19 combines with J gene TRBJ2-3, with 7 bases fitting TRBD1. Germline values: CDR1 LNHDA, CDR2 SQIVND (reference sequence). The trim removed 10 bases at V and 1 base at J, leaving 5 bases unmatched. The CDR3 extends over 13 amino acids. The CDR3 loop reads CATRGKGTDTQYF. The CDR3 DNA follows: TGTGCCACCAGGGGGAAGGGCACAGATACGCAGTATTTT. The variable domain in full, with the rest retrieved from reference TRBV19 and TRBJ2-3, is DGGITQSPKYLFRKEGQNVTLSCEQNLNHDAMYWYRQDPGQGLRLIYYSQIVNDFQKGDIAEGYSVSREKKESFPLTVTSAQKNPTAFYLCATRGKGTDTQYFGPGTRLTVL.

The chain links TRBV4-2 to TRBJ2-7; possibly TRBD2 for D (6 bases). There are 15 residues in the CDR3. Between the trimmed V and J ends, which lost 3 bases and 3 bases, there was a span of 15 bases. The germline gives CDR1 LGHNA, CDR2 YNFKEQ. For the CDR3, the DNA is TGTGCCAGCAGCCACGGGCCGGGAGCAAACTACGAGCAGTACTTC. It translates to CASSHGPGANYEQYF.

The chain combines TRBV5-4 with TRBJ2-7, with TRBD1 as a possible D gene (5 bases). Germline assignment: CDR1 SGHNT and CDR2 YYREEE (reference sequence). Trimming cost V 3 bases and J 6 bases, with 13 bases left between them. The CDR3 covers 13 residues. This CDR3 reads CASSSDSRGEQYF. The CDR3 bases are TGTGCCAGCAGCTCCGACAGTCGTGGCGAGCAGTACTTC.

The chain employs TRBV5-1 and TRBJ1-2, with 7 nucleotides matching TRBD1. Trimming at V came to 0 bases and at J to 7 bases, leaving 12 bases not matched to a gene. The CDR3 runs 16 residues. The V gene's germline CDR1 is SGHRS and CDR2 YFSETQ. The CDR3 DNA reads as TGCGCCAGCAGCTTGGCCGGGGACAGAAGGGGGCTTGGCTACACCTTC. This gives the protein CASSLAGDRRGLGYTF.

The V call is TRBV27, the J call TRBJ2-1; the D gene is possibly TRBD2 (5 bases). Trimming took off 2 bases at V and 10 bases at J, with 9 bases between the two ends. The germline gives CDR1 MNHEY, CDR2 SMNVEV (reference sequence). The CDR3 is 12 residues long. The CDR3 DNA is TGTGCCAGCAGTTTACGGTGGGAGGAGCAGTTCTTC. Encoded protein: CASSLRWEEQFF.

The chain is built from TRBV25-1 and TRBJ2-7; the D gene is possibly TRBD1 (7 bases). Germline assignment: CDR1 MGHDK and CDR2 SYGVNS. This CDR3 is 15 amino acids long. Trimming took 5 bases from V and 3 from J, leaving 17 bases between them. This CDR3 reads CASSQGGILRYEQYF. The CDR3 nucleotides read TGTGCCAGCAGTCAGGGGGGCATCCTTCGCTACGAGCAGTACTTC.

This chain joins TRBV9 and TRBJ2-6, with D possibly TRBD1 on 5 matching bases. Germline CDR1 is SGDLS and CDR2 is YYNGEE. CDR3 length: 16 residues. Trimming removed 3 bases from V and 0 bases from J, with 10 bases in between. CDR3 coding DNA: TGTGCCAGCAGCGCCCGACAGAACTCTGGGGCCAACGTCCTGACTTTC. Its translation: CASSARQNSGANVLTF.